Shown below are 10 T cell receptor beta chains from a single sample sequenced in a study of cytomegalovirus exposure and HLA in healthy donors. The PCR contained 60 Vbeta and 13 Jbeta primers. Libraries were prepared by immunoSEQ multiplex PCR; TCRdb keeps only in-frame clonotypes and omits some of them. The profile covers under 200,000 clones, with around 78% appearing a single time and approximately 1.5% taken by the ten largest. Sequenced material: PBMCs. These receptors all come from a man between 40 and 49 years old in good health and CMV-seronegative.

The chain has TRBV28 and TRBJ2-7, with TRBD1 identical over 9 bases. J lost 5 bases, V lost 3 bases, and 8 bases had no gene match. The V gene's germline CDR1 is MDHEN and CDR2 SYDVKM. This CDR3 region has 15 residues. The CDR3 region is CASSLAGTGTHEQYF. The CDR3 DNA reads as TGTGCCAGCAGTTTGGCCGGGACAGGGACTCACGAGCAGTACTTC.

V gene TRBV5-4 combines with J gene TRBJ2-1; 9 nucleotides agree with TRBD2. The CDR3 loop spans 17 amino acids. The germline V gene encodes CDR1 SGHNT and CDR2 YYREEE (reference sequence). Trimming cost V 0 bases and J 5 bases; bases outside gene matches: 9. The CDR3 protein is CASSLELAGRGNNEQFF. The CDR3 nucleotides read TGTGCCAGCAGCTTGGAACTAGCGGGTAGGGGAAACAATGAGCAGTTCTTC.

CDR3 loop: CASSQPQGVPDTQYF. The DNA of the CDR3 is TGCGCCAGCAGTCAACCTCAGGGGGTCCCAGATACGCAGTATTTT. J is TRBJ2-3 and V is TRBV23-1, with 7 bases fitting TRBD1. TRBV23-1 counts as an open reading frame of uncertain function. With V trimmed by 2 bases and J by 4 bases, 6 bases remained unmatched. CDR3 length: 15 amino acids.

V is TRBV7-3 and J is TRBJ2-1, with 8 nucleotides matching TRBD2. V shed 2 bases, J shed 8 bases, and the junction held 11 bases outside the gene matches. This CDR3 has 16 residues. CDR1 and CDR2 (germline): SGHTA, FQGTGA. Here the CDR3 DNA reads TGTGCCAGCAGCTTAGGGGGAGGCGGGAGGTGGGATGAGCAGTTCTTC. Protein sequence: CASSLGGGGRWDEQFF.

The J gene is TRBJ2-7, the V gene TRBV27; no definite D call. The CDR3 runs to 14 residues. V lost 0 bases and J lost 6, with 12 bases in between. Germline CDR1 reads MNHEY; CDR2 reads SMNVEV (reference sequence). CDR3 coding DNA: TGTGCCAGCAGTTTATCCACAGTGTTATCCGAGCAGTACTTC. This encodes CASSLSTVLSEQYF.

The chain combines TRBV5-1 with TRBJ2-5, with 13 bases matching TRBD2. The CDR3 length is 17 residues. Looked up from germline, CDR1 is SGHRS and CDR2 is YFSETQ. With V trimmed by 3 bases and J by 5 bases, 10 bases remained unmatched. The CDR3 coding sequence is TGCGCCAGCAGCTCCTCCGGACTAGCGGGAGTAGGGGAGACCCAGTACTTC. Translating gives CASSSSGLAGVGETQYF.

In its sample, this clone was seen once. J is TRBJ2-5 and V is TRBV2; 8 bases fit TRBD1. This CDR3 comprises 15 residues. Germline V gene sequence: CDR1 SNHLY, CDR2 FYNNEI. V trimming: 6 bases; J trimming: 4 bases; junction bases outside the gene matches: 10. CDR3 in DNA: TGTGCCAGCAGCCCCCGGACAGGGACCGGAGAGACCCAGTACTTC. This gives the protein CASSPRTGTGETQYF.

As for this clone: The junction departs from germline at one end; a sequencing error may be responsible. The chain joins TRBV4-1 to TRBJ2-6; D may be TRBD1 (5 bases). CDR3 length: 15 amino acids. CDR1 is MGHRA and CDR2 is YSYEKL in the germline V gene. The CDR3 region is CASSPGQGLANGLTF. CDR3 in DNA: TGCGCCAGCAGCCCAGGGCAGGGATTGGCCAACGGCCTGACTTTC.

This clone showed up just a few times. The CDR3 region has the DNA TGCAGTGCTGCCCGGGGCGGGGAGCTGTTTTTT. As protein: CSAARGGELFF. This sequence joins TRBV20-1 and TRBJ2-2; possible D gene TRBD2, 5 bases. The germline V and J ends were trimmed by 5 bases and 7 bases, with 8 bases remaining between them. CDR1 and CDR2 (germline): DFQATT, SNEGSKA (reference sequence). The CDR3 totals 11 residues.

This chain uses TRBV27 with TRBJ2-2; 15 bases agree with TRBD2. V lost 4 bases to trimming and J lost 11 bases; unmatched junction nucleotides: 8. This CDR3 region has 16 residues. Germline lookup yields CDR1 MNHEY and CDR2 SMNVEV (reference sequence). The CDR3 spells CASSSWTSGRDLELFF. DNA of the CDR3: TGTGCCAGCAGTTCATGGACTAGCGGGAGGGATTTAGAGCTGTTTTTT.